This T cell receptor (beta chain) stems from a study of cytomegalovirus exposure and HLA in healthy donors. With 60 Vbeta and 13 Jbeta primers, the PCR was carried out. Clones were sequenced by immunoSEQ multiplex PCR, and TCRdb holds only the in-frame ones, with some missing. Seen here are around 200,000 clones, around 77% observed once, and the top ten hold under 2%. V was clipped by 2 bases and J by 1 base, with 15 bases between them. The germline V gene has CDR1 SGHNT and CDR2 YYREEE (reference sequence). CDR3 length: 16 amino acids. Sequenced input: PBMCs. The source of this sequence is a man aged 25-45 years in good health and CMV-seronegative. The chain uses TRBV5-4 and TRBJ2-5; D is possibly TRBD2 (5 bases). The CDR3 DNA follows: TGTGCCAGCAGCTTAGGGTCGGGGTTTCTCCAAGAGACCCAGTACTTC. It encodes CASSLGSGFLQETQYF.